The next 3 T cell receptor beta chains were all read from a single sample in a study of blood T cells in healthy people across ages. It was with a sample-barcoded 5' primer and a J-beta primer mix that a second PCR of roughly 7 to 12 cycles was run. MiXCR, run by TCRdb on the 5' RACE reads, gives a single entry per CDR3 protein. This table has roughly 900,000 distinct CDR3 sequences, 40% to 60% appearing once. The sequencing sample was made of blood. These receptors originate from a man aged 30 to 45 in good health.

This clonotype was counted between two and nine times. The V gene is TRBV10-3, the J gene TRBJ1-6; tentative D call: TRBD1 (5 bases). V was cut by 5 bases and J by 3 bases, with 14 bases left in between. The V gene's germline CDR1 is ENHRY and CDR2 SYGVKD. The CDR3 has 16 residues. The CDR3 nucleotides are TGTGCCATCAGTCCAGGGCAGGCCTTCTATAATTCACCCCTCCACTTT. Translation gives CAISPGQAFYNSPLHF.

As for this clonotype: A much larger clone lies a single base off, so this may be a read error. V is TRBV6-5 and J is TRBJ2-3; TRBD2 matches 7 bases. V lost 2 bases and J lost 0; bases outside the gene matches: 2. Germline V gene data show CDR1 as MNHEY and CDR2 as SVGAGI. This CDR3 has 15 residues. CDR3 amino acids: CASSYGGVSTDTQYF. The CDR3 nucleotides read TGTGCCAGCAGTTACGGGGGGGTCAGCACAGATACGCAGTATTTT.

V and J are TRBV9 and TRBJ2-5, with 11 bases that match TRBD2. This CDR3 has 16 amino acids. After removal of 0 bases from V and 11 bases from J, the junction contained 12 bases not matched to a gene. Germline CDR1 reads SGDLS; CDR2 reads YYNGEE. In nucleotides, the CDR3 is TGTGCCAGCAGCGTAGCGTCACTAGCGGGAGAAAATGAGCAGTACTTC. Translating it yields CASSVASLAGENEQYF.